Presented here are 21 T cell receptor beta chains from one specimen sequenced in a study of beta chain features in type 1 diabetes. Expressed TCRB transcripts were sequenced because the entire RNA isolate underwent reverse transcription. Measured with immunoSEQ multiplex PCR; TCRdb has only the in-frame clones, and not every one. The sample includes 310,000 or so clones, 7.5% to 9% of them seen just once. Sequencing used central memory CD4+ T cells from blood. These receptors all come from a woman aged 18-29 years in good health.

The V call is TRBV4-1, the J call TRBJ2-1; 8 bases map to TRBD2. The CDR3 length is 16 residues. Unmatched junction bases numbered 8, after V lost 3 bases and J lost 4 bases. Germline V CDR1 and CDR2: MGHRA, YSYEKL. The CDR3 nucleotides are TGCGCCAGCAGCCATGGCCCCAGCGGGAGATACAATGAGCAGTTCTTC. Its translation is CASSHGPSGRYNEQFF.

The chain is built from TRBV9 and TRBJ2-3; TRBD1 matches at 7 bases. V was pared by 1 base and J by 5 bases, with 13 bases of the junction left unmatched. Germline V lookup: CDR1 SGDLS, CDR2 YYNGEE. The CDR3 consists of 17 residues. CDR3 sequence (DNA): TGTGCCAGCAGCGTAACCCCTGGGAACAGGGGTATAGATACGCAGTATTTT. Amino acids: CASSVTPGNRGIDTQYF.

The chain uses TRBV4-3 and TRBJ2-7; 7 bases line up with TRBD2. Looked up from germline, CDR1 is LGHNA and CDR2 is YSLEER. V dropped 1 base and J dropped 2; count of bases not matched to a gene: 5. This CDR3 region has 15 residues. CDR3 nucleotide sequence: TGCGCCAGCAGCCAAGCACTAGCGAGAACCTACGAGCAGTACTTC. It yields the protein CASSQALARTYEQYF.

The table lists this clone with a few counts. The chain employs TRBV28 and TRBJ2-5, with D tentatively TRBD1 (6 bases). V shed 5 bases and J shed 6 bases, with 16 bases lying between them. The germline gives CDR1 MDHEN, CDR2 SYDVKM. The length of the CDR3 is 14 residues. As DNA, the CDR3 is TGTGCCAGCAGTAACTCAGGGGCGGAAAAGACCCAGTACTTC. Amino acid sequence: CASSNSGAEKTQYF.

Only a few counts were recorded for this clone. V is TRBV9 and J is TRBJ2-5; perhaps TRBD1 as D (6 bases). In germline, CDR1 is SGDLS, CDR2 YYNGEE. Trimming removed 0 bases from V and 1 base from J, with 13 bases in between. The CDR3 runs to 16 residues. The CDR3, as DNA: TGTGCCAGCAGCGTAGGCAGGGGTTCCCCCCAAGAGACCCAGTACTTC. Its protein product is CASSVGRGSPQETQYF.

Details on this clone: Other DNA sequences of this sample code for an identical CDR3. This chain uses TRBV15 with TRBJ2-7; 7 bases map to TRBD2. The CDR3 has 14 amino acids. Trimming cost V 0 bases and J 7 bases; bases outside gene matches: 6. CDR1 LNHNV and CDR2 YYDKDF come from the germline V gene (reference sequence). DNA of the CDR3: TGTGCCACCAGCAGAGATGGCGGGGGATTGGAGCAGTACTTC. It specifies CATSRDGGGLEQYF. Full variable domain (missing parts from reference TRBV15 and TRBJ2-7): DAMVIQNPRYQVTQFGKPVTLSCSQTLNHNVMYWYQQKSSQAPKLLFHYYDKDFNNEADTPDNFQSRRPNTSFCFLDIRSPGLGDTAMYLCATSRDGGGLEQYFGPGTRLTVT.

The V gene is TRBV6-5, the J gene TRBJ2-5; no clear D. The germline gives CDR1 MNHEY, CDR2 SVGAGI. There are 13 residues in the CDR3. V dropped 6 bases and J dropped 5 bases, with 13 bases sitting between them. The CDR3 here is CASSAPVGETQYF. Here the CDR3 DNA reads TGTGCCAGCAGCGCCCCGGTGGGGGAGACCCAGTACTTC.

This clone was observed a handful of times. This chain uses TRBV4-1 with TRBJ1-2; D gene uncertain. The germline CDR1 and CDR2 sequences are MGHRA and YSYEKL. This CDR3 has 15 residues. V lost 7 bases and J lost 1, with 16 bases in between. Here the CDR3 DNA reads TGCGCCAGCACCTCTTCGACGACTCTTAACTATGGCTACACCTTC. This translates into CASTSSTTLNYGYTF.

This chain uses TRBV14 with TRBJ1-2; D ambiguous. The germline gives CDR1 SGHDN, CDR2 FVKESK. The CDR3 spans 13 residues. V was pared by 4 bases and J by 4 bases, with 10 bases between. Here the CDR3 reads CASSPGTFYGYTF. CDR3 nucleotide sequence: TGTGCCAGCAGCCCGGGAACGTTCTATGGCTACACCTTC. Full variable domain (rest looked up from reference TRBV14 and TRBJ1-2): EAGVTQFPSHSVIEKGQTVTLRCDPISGHDNLYWYRRVMGKEIKFLLHFVKESKQDESGMPNNRFLAERTGGTYSTLKVQPAELEDSGVYFCASSPGTFYGYTFGSGTRLTVV.

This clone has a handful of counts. CDR3 in amino acids: CASSVTSGSATQYF. The CDR3 DNA sequence: TGTGCCAGCAGTGTAACTAGCGGGAGCGCGACCCAGTACTTC. This sequence joins TRBV6-5 and TRBJ2-5; 11 positions match TRBD2. The trim removed 5 bases at V and 7 bases at J, leaving 6 bases unmatched. Looked up from germline, CDR1 is MNHEY and CDR2 is SVGAGI. The CDR3 contains 14 residues.

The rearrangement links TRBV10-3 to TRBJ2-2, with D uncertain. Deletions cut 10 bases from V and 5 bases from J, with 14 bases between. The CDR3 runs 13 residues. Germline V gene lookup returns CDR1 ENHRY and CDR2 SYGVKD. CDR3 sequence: CASSTEVTGELFF. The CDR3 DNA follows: TGTGCCAGCAGCACTGAGGTGACCGGGGAGCTGTTTTTT.

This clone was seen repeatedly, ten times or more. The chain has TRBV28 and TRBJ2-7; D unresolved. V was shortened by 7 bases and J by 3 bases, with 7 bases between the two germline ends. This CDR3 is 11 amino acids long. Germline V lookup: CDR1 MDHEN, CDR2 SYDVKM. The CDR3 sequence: CASKAGYEQYF. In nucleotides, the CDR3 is TGTGCCAGCAAAGCAGGCTACGAGCAGTACTTC.

The DNA of the CDR3 is TGTGCCAGCAGCGCTACGAGGGGGTGGTCCAATGAGCAGTTCTTC. The encoded protein is CASSATRGWSNEQFF. The J gene is TRBJ2-1, the V gene TRBV11-1; maybe TRBD1 (6 bases). V was cut by 5 bases and J by 6 bases, with 17 bases left in between. This CDR3 has 15 amino acids. Germline CDR1 reads SGHAT; CDR2 reads FQDESV (reference sequence). The variable domain in full, completed from reference TRBV11-1 and TRBJ2-1, reads EAEVAQSPRYKITEKSQAVAFWCDPISGHATLYWYRQILGQGPELLVQFQDESVVDDSQLPKDRFSAERLKGVDSTLKIQPAELGDSAMYLCASSATRGWSNEQFFGPGTRLTVL.

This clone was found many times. CDR3 nucleotide sequence: TGTGCCACTCAAATCGGGGCGGATACGCAGTATTTT. Its protein is CATQIGADTQYF. The chain recombines TRBV2 with TRBJ2-3; either TRBD1 or TRBD2 may supply D (5 bases each). This CDR3 contains 12 residues. Between the trimmed V and J ends, which lost 10 bases and 6 bases, there was a span of 14 bases. Germline V gives CDR1 SNHLY, CDR2 FYNNEI.

CDR3 sequence reads: CASSQATGGNQPQHF. The CDR3 DNA is TGTGCCAGCAGCCAAGCGACAGGGGGGAATCAGCCCCAGCATTTT. The V gene is TRBV5-4, the J gene TRBJ1-5; the match to TRBD1 covers 9 bases. V gave up 4 bases and J gave up 4 bases; unmatched junction bases: 6. This CDR3 region has 15 residues. The germline CDR1 and CDR2 sequences are SGHNT and YYREEE (reference sequence).

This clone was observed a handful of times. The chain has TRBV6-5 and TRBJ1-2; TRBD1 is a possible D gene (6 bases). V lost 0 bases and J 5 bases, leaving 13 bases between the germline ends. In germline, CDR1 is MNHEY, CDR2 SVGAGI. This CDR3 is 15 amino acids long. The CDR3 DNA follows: TGTGCCAGCAGTTACTCGGGGGCCCGGGATTATGGCTACACCTTC. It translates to CASSYSGARDYGYTF.

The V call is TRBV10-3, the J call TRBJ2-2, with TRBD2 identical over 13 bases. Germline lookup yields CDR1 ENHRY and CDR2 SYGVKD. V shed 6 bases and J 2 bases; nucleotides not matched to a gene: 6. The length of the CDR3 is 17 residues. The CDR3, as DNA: TGTGCCATCAGCAAGAGGACTAGCGGGAGTAACACCGGGGAGCTGTTTTTT. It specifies CAISKRTSGSNTGELFF.

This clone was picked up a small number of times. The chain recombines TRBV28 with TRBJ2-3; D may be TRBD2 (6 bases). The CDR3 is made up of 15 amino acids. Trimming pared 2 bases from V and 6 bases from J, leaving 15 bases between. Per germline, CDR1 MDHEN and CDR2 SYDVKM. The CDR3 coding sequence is TGTGCCAGCAGTTTAAGGCGGGGTTTCGGCGATACGCAGTATTTT. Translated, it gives CASSLRRGFGDTQYF.

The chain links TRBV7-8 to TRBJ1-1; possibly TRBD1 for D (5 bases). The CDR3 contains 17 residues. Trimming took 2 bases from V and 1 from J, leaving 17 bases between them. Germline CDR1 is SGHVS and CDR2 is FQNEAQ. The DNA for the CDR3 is TGTGCCAGCAGCTTAAGTCCCGTGGGGCAGACGAACACTGAAGCTTTCTTT. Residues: CASSLSPVGQTNTEAFF.

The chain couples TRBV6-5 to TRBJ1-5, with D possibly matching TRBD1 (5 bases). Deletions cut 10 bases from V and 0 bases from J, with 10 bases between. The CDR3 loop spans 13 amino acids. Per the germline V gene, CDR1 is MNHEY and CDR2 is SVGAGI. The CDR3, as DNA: TGTGCCACCGGGACGGATAGCAATCAGCCCCAGCATTTT. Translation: CATGTDSNQPQHF.

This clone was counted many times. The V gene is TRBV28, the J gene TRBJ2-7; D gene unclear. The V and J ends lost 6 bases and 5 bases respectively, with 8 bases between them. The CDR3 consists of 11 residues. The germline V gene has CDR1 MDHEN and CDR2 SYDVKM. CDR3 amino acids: CASSTLDEQYF. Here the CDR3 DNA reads TGTGCCAGCAGCACTTTAGACGAGCAGTACTTC.